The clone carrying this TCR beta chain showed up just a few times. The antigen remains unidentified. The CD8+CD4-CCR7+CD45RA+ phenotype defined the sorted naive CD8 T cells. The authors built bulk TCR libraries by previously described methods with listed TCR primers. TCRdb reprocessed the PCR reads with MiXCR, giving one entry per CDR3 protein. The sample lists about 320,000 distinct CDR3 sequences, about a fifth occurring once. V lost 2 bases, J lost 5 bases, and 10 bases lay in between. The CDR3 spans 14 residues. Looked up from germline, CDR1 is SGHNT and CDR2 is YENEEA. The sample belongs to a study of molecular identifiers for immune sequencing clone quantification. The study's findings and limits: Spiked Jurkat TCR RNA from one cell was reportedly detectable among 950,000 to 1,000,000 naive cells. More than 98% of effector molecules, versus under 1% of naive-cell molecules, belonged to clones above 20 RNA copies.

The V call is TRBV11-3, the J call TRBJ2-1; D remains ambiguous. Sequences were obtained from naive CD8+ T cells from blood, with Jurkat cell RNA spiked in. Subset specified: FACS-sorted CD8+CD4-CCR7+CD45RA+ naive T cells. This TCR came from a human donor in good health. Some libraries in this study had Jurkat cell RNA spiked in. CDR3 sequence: CASSLSYSNNEQFF. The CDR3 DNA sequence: TGTGCCAGCAGCTTAAGTTACAGTAACAATGAGCAGTTCTTC.